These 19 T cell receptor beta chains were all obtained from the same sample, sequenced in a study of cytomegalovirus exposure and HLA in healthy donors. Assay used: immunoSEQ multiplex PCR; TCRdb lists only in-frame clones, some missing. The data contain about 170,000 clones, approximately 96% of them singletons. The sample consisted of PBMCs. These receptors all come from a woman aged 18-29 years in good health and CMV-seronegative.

The CDR3 DNA is TGTGCCAGCAGTTCCTTCGGGGGGAATGAGCAGTTCTTC. This encodes CASSSFGGNEQFF. This chain joins TRBV7-3 and TRBJ2-1; TRBD2 agrees at 7 bases. The junction had 6 bases not matched to a gene; V was cut back by 6 bases and J by 7 bases. In germline, CDR1 is SGHTA, CDR2 FQGTGA. There are 13 residues in the CDR3.

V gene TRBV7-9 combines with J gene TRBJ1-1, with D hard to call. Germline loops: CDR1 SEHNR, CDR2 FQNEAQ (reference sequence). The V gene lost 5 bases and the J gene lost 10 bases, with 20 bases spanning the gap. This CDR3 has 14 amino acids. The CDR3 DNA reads TGTGCCAGCAGCCAATCGCGGAGTGGAGGGTTAGCTTTCTTT. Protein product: CASSQSRSGGLAFF.

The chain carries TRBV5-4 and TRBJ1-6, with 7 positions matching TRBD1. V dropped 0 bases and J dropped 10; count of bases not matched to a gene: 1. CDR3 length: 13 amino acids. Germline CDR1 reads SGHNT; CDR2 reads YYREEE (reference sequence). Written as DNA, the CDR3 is TGTGCCAGCAGCTTGGACAGGGGCTCACCCCTCCACTTT. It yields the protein CASSLDRGSPLHF.

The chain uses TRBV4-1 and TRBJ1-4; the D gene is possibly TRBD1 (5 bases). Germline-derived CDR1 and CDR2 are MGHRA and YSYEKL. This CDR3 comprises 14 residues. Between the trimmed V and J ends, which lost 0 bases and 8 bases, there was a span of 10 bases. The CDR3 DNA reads TGCGCCAGCAGCCAAGATAAAAAGGGGGAAAAACTGTTTTTT. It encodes CASSQDKKGEKLFF.

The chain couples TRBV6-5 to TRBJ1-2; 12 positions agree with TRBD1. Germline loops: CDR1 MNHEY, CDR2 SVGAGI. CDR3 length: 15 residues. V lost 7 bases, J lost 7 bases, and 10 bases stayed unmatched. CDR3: CASTMGTGGSGGYTF. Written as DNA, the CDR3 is TGTGCCAGCACAATGGGGACAGGGGGCTCGGGTGGCTACACCTTC.

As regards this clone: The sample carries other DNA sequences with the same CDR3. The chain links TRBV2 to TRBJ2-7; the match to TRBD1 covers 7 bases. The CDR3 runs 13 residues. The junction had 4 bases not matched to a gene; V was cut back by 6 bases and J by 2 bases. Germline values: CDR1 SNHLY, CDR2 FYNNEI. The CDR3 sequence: CASRIDRAYEQYF. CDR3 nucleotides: TGTGCCAGCAGAATCGACAGGGCCTACGAGCAGTACTTC.

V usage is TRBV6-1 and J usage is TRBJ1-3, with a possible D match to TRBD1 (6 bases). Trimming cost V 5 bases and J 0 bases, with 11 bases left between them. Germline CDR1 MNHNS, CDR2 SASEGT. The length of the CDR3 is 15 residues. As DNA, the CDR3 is TGTGCCAGCAGTACGCGGACAGCCTCTGGAAACACCATATATTTT. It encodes CASSTRTASGNTIYF.

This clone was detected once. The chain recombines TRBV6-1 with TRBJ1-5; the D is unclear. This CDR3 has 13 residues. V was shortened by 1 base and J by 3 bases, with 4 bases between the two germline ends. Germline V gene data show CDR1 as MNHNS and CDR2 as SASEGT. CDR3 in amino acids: CASSEVVNQPQHF. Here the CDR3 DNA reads TGTGCCAGCAGTGAAGTAGTCAATCAGCCCCAGCATTTT.

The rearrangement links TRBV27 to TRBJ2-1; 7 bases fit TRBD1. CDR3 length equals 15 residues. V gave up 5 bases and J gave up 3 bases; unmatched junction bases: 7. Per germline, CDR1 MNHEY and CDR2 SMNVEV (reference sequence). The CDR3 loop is CASSLTGTVYNEQFF. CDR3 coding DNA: TGTGCCAGCAGTCTCACCGGGACAGTCTACAATGAGCAGTTCTTC.

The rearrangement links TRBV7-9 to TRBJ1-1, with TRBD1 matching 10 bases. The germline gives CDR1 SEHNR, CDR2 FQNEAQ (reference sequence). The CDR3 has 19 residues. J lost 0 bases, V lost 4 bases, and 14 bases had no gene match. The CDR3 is CASSWSGQGRRIMNTEAFF. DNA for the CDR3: TGTGCCAGCAGCTGGTCGGGACAGGGGAGAAGAATCATGAACACTGAAGCTTTCTTT.

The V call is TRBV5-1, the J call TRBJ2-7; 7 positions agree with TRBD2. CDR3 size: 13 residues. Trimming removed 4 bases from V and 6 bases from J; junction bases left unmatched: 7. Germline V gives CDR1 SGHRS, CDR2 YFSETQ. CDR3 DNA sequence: TGCGCCAGCAGCCCGACAGTAGCGGGCGAGCAGTACTTC. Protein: CASSPTVAGEQYF.

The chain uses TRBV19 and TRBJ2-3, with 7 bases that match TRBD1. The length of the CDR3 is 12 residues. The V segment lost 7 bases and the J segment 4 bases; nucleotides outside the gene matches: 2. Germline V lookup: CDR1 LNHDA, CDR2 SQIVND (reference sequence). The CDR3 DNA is TGTGCCAGTAATCAGGGGGCAGATACGCAGTATTTT. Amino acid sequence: CASNQGADTQYF.

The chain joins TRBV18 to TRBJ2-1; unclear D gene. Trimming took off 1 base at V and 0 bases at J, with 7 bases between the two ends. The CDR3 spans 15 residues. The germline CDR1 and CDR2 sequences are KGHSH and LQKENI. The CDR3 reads CASSPLQSSYNEQFF. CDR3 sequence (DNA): TGTGCCAGCTCACCACTACAGAGCTCCTACAATGAGCAGTTCTTC. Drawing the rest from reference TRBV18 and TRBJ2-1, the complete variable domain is NAGVMQNPRHLVRRRGQEARLRCSPMKGHSHVYWYRQLPEEGLKFMVYLQKENIIDESGMPKERFSAEFPKEGPSILRIQQVVRGDSAAYFCASSPLQSSYNEQFFGPGTRLTVL.

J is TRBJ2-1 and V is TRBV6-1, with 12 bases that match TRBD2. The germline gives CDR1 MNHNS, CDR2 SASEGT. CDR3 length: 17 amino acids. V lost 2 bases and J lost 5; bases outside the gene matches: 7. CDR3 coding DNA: TGTGCCAGCAGTGAATTGCTAGCGGGGGGGCGAGACAATGAGCAGTTCTTC. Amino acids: CASSELLAGGRDNEQFF.

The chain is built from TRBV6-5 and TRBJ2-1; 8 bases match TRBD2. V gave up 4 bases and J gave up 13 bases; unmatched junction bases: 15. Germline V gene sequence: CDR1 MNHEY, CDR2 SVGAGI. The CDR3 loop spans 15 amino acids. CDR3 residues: CASSSNPGPGGVQFF. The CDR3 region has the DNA TGTGCCAGCAGTTCTAATCCGGGCCCCGGGGGGGTACAGTTCTTC.

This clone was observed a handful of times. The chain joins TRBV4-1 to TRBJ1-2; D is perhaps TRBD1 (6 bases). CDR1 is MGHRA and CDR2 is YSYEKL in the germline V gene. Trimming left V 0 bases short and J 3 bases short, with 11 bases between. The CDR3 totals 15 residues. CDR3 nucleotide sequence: TGCGCCAGCAGCCAAGATCGACAGGATTACTATGGCTACACCTTC. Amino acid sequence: CASSQDRQDYYGYTF.

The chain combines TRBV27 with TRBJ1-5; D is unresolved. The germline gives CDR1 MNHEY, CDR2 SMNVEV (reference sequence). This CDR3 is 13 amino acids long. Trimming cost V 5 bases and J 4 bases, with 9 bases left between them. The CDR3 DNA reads TGTGCCAGCAGTAGGAGGGAGAATCAGCCCCAGCATTTT. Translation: CASSRRENQPQHF.

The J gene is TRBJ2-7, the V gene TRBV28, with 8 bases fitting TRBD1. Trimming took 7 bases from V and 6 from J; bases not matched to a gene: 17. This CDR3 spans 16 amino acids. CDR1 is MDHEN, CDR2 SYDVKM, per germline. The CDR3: CASTYPSARGHGEQYF. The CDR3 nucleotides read TGTGCCAGCACCTACCCGAGTGCCAGGGGGCATGGCGAGCAGTACTTC.

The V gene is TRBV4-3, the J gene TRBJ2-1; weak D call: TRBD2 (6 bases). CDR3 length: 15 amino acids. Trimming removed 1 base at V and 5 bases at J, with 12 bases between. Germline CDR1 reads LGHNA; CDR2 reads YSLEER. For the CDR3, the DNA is TGCGCCAGCAGCCAAGTACACCTAGCGAACAATGAGCAGTTCTTC. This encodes CASSQVHLANNEQFF.